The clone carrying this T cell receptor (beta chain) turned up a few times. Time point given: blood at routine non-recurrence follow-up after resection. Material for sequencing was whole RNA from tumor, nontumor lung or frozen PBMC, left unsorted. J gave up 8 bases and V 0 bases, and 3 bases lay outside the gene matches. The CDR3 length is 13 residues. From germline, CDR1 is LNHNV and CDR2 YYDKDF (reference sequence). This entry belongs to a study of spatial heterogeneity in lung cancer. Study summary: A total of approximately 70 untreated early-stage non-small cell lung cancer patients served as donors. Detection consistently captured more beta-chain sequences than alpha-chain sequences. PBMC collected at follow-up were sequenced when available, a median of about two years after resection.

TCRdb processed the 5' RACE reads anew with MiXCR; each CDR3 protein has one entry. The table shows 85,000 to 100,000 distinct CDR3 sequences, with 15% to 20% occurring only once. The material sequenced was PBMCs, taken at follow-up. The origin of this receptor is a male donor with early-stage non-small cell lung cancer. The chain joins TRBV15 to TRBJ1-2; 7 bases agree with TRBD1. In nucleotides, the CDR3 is TGTGCCACCAGCAGAGATCGACAGGGAGGCTACACCTTC. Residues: CATSRDRQGGYTF.